These 27 T cell receptor beta chains share one sample of origin, sequenced in a study of blood T cell repertoires in COVID-19. The protocol was immunoSEQ multiplex PCR, while the TCRdb copy is restricted to in-frame clones and leaves out a portion. The sample shows fewer than 200,000 clones, around four fifths of them seen only once. The sample taken for sequencing was PBMCs or T cells enriched from blood (not recorded which). These receptors were taken from a woman in her forties or fifties who had recovered from COVID-19.

The chain couples TRBV7-9 to TRBJ2-7, with 11 bases matching TRBD1. V dropped 5 bases and J dropped 6; count of bases not matched to a gene: 6. The CDR3 runs to 14 residues. Germline-derived CDR1 and CDR2 are SEHNR and FQNEAQ (reference sequence). The CDR3 coding sequence is TGTGCCAGCAGCAACCGGGACAGGGGGATCGAGCAGTACGTC. Translating gives CASSNRDRGIEQYV.

The CDR3 spells CASSRAARASGANVLTF. As DNA, the CDR3 is TGCGCCAGCAGCCGGGCCGCCCGCGCTTCTGGGGCCAACGTCCTGACTTTC. The rearrangement uses TRBV4-3 and TRBJ2-6; D remains unclear. CDR1 is LGHNA and CDR2 is YSLEER in the germline V gene. The CDR3 has 17 residues. Trimming removed 4 bases at V and 1 base at J, with 14 bases between.

The chain is built from TRBV19 and TRBJ2-1; the match to TRBD2 covers 9 bases. Germline values: CDR1 LNHDA, CDR2 SQIVND (reference sequence). The CDR3 has 12 amino acids. Germline trimming cut 7 bases from V and 13 bases from J; bases unmatched to any gene: 8. The CDR3 spells CASTTPTSGQFF. Here the CDR3 DNA reads TGTGCCAGTACCACCCCGACTAGCGGACAGTTCTTC.

The chain recombines TRBV25-1 with TRBJ1-4, with TRBD1 identical over 7 bases. The trim removed 7 bases at V and 2 bases at J, leaving 7 bases unmatched. The germline V gene encodes CDR1 MGHDK and CDR2 SYGVNS. The CDR3 is made up of 15 amino acids. The CDR3 protein is CASTQPGQTNEKLFF. CDR3 in DNA: TGTGCCAGCACCCAGCCGGGACAGACTAATGAAAAACTGTTTTTT.

V usage is TRBV3-1 (or the pseudogene TRBV3-2) and J usage is TRBJ1-6; no reliable D call. V was clipped by 3 bases and J by 6 bases, with 18 bases between them. Germline V gene data show CDR1 as LGHDT and CDR2 as YNNKEL (reference sequence). CDR3 length: 17 amino acids. The CDR3 loop is CASSQGAGREVNSPLHF. The DNA of the CDR3 is TGTGCCAGCAGCCAGGGCGCCGGACGGGAGGTTAATTCACCCCTCCACTTT.

The chain joins TRBV6-6 to TRBJ2-1, with a possible D match to TRBD2 (6 bases). Trimming took 6 bases from V and 3 from J, leaving 12 bases between them. Germline values: CDR1 MNHNY, CDR2 SVGAGI (reference sequence). The CDR3 contains 14 residues. CDR3 residues: CASSRAGNYNEQFF. The CDR3, as DNA: TGTGCCAGCAGCCGGGCGGGAAACTACAATGAGCAGTTCTTC.

The V gene is TRBV28, the J gene TRBJ1-3; D gene unclear. V was cut by 7 bases and J by 4 bases, with 17 bases left in between. This CDR3 is built from 15 residues. From germline, CDR1 is MDHEN and CDR2 SYDVKM. The CDR3 DNA sequence: TGTGCCAGCATTTCGGGTCGTCCCTCGGGAAACACCATATATTTT. As protein: CASISGRPSGNTIYF.

This clone was detected once. The chain uses TRBV2 and TRBJ1-6; perhaps TRBD1 as D (5 bases). Trimming pared 6 bases from V and 4 bases from J, leaving 13 bases between. From germline, CDR1 is SNHLY and CDR2 FYNNEI. This CDR3 comprises 15 residues. CDR3 loop: CASSPEGLYNSPLHF. The DNA of the CDR3 is TGTGCCAGCAGCCCGGAGGGACTTTATAATTCACCCCTCCACTTT.

The chain is built from TRBV15 and TRBJ1-2, with TRBD1 matching over 8 bases. V gave up 4 bases and J gave up 6 bases; unmatched junction bases: 7. This CDR3 spans 14 amino acids. From germline, CDR1 is LNHNV and CDR2 YYDKDF (reference sequence). The CDR3 region has the DNA TGTGCCACCAGCACACGAACGACAGGGGATGGCTACACCTTC. Protein product: CATSTRTTGDGYTF.

This clone was counted once. The V gene is TRBV3-1 (or the pseudogene TRBV3-2), the J gene TRBJ1-1, with no clear D. V was shortened by 2 bases and J by 0 bases, with 7 bases between the two germline ends. The V gene's germline CDR1 is LGHDT and CDR2 YNNKEL (reference sequence). CDR3 length equals 14 residues. CDR3 DNA sequence: TGTGCCAGCAGCCAACGCGTAATGAACACTGAAGCTTTCTTT. This sequence encodes CASSQRVMNTEAFF.

The chain has TRBV6-5 and TRBJ1-2; no clear D. The germline V gene encodes CDR1 MNHEY and CDR2 SVGAGI. The CDR3 covers 13 residues. The V end lost 6 bases, the J end lost 4 bases, and 12 bases lay between the germline ends. The CDR3 is CASSSTDTYGYTF. Written as DNA, the CDR3 is TGTGCCAGCAGCTCCACAGACACCTATGGCTACACCTTC.

This rearrangement joins TRBV4-1 to TRBJ2-4; D is undetermined. V dropped 1 base and J dropped 6 bases, with 7 bases sitting between them. This CDR3 spans 13 amino acids. Germline assignment: CDR1 MGHRA and CDR2 YSYEKL. The chain's CDR3 is CASSQVSVNIQYF. The DNA of the CDR3 is TGCGCCAGCAGCCAAGTCTCGGTAAACATTCAGTACTTC.

A few counts support this clone. The V and J genes are TRBV19 and TRBJ2-1, with TRBD2 identical over 8 bases. Germline assignment: CDR1 LNHDA and CDR2 SQIVND (reference sequence). The CDR3 has 15 residues. V lost 9 bases, J lost 2 bases, and 9 bases stayed unmatched. This CDR3 reads CASGKRELAYNEQFF. DNA of the CDR3: TGTGCCAGCGGGAAGCGGGAGCTGGCCTACAATGAGCAGTTCTTC.

The gene calls are TRBV30 and TRBJ1-1; D remains unclear. The CDR3 has 11 residues. Trimming took 2 bases from V and 4 from J, leaving 5 bases between them. Germline CDR1 GTSNPN, CDR2 SVGIG (reference sequence). CDR3 loop: CAWSLPTEAFF. Written as DNA, the CDR3 is TGTGCCTGGAGTCTCCCCACTGAAGCTTTCTTT.

This chain uses TRBV7-2 with TRBJ2-1; TRBD2 aligns across 11 bases. Germline CDR1 SGHTA, CDR2 FQGNSA. After removal of 1 base from V and 7 bases from J, the junction contained 3 bases not matched to a gene. The CDR3 contains 15 residues. CDR3 in DNA: TGTGCCAGCAGCTTAGGACTAGCGGGGTTAAATGAGCAGTTCTTC. This encodes CASSLGLAGLNEQFF.

This rearrangement joins TRBV9 to TRBJ1-1, with D perhaps matching TRBD1 (6 bases). V was cut by 3 bases and J by 2 bases, with 11 bases left in between. CDR1 and CDR2 from the germline V gene are SGDLS and YYNGEE. This CDR3 contains 14 residues. The CDR3 region has the DNA TGTGCCAGCAGCGCCTGGGACACCAACACTGAAGCTTTCTTT. This encodes CASSAWDTNTEAFF. Full variable domain (outside the CDR3, taken from reference TRBV9 and TRBJ1-1): DSGVTQTPKHLITATGQRVTLRCSPRSGDLSVYWYQQSLDQGLQFLIQYYNGEERAKGNILERFSAQQFPDLHSELNLSSLELGDSALYFCASSAWDTNTEAFFGQGTRLTVV.

The V call is TRBV28, the J call TRBJ1-5, with TRBD1 matching 10 bases. The V gene end was trimmed by 5 bases and the J gene end by 5 bases; junction bases not matched to a gene: 6. Germline V gives CDR1 MDHEN, CDR2 SYDVKM. The CDR3 totals 15 residues. This chain's CDR3 is CASSDGQGVHQPQHF. The CDR3 nucleotides read TGTGCCAGCAGTGATGGACAGGGGGTTCATCAGCCCCAGCATTTT.

This clone was picked up one time. J is TRBJ2-1 and V is TRBV5-1; 10 positions match TRBD2. Germline V gives CDR1 SGHRS, CDR2 YFSETQ. The trim removed 3 bases at V and 5 bases at J, leaving 8 bases unmatched. The CDR3 length is 16 residues. The CDR3 DNA is TGCGCCAGCAGCTGGGCCTGGACTAGCGGCAACAATGAGCAGTTCTTC. Protein: CASSWAWTSGNNEQFF.

Only a few counts were recorded for this clone. This chain uses TRBV12-5 with TRBJ2-7; D may be TRBD2 (5 bases). Trimming took 2 bases from V and 7 from J, leaving 15 bases between them. The CDR3 is 14 residues long. Germline-derived CDR1 and CDR2 are LGHNT and FRNRAP. CDR3 sequence: CASGLTPPPGEQYV. The DNA of the CDR3 is TGTGCTAGTGGTTTGACTCCCCCTCCGGGGGAGCAGTACGTC.

The chain recombines TRBV7-2 with TRBJ1-1; 9 nucleotides match TRBD1. Germline CDR1 and CDR2: SGHTA and FQGNSA. The CDR3 is 15 residues long. Unmatched junction bases numbered 11, after V lost 6 bases and J lost 6 bases. The CDR3 sequence is CASRTYRGQNAEAFF. DNA for the CDR3: TGTGCCAGCAGAACATACAGGGGGCAAAATGCTGAAGCTTTCTTT.

This clone was detected a few times. The rearrangement uses TRBV10-3 and TRBJ1-2; 9 nucleotides line up with TRBD1. The CDR3 totals 14 residues. V lost 6 bases to trimming and J lost 1 base; unmatched junction nucleotides: 3. CDR1 ENHRY and CDR2 SYGVKD come from the germline V gene. CDR3 in DNA: TGTGCCATCAGACAGGGACAGGGTAACTATGGCTACACCTTC. Residues: CAIRQGQGNYGYTF.

The sample holds a few counts of this clone. The CDR3 sequence: CASSLGSPIGEQFF. The CDR3 nucleotides are TGTGCCAGCAGCCTAGGCAGCCCGATCGGCGAGCAGTTCTTC. The rearrangement uses TRBV7-3 and TRBJ2-1; D not resolved. CDR1 and CDR2 (germline): SGHTA, FQGTGA. V lost 5 bases and J lost 10, with 18 bases in between. The CDR3 contains 14 residues.

The V call is TRBV9, the J call TRBJ1-4, with 8 nucleotides matching TRBD1. J lost 4 bases, V lost 6 bases, and 2 bases had no gene match. The CDR3 is 13 amino acids. Germline loops: CDR1 SGDLS, CDR2 YYNGEE. This chain's CDR3 is CASNTGGNEKLFF. The DNA of the CDR3 is TGTGCCAGCAACACAGGGGGTAATGAAAAACTGTTTTTT.

The chain is built from TRBV4-3 and TRBJ1-2; D gene unclear. This CDR3 spans 15 amino acids. V lost 0 bases, J lost 5 bases, and 13 bases lay in between. CDR1 is LGHNA, CDR2 YSLEER, per germline. Here the CDR3 reads CASSQDWRGLYGYTF. The CDR3 DNA is TGCGCCAGCAGCCAAGATTGGAGAGGATTATATGGCTACACCTTC.

The chain combines TRBV28 with TRBJ1-1; unclear D gene. V was cut by 6 bases and J by 8 bases, with 10 bases left in between. Germline CDR1 and CDR2: MDHEN and SYDVKM. This CDR3 has 11 residues. CDR3 sequence reads: CASRFAGEAFF. In DNA form, the CDR3 reads TGTGCCAGCAGATTCGCCGGGGAAGCTTTCTTT.

V is TRBV9 and J is TRBJ2-1; possible D gene TRBD1, 5 bases. The CDR3 runs 15 residues. CDR1 and CDR2 (germline): SGDLS, YYNGEE. V was clipped by 0 bases and J by 6 bases, with 13 bases between them. In DNA, the CDR3 is TGTGCCAGCAGCGTAGGGACATCTCCGTCCAATGAGCAGTTCTTC. This translates into CASSVGTSPSNEQFF.

This sequence joins TRBV5-4 and TRBJ1-2, with D uncertain. Trimming shortened V by 1 base and J by 4 bases, and 11 bases separated the two germline ends. The CDR3 extends over 14 amino acids. Per germline, CDR1 SGHNT and CDR2 YYREEE (reference sequence). Here the CDR3 reads CASSLKGSGYGYTF. The CDR3 nucleotides are TGTGCCAGCAGCTTGAAAGGATCGGGCTATGGCTACACCTTC.